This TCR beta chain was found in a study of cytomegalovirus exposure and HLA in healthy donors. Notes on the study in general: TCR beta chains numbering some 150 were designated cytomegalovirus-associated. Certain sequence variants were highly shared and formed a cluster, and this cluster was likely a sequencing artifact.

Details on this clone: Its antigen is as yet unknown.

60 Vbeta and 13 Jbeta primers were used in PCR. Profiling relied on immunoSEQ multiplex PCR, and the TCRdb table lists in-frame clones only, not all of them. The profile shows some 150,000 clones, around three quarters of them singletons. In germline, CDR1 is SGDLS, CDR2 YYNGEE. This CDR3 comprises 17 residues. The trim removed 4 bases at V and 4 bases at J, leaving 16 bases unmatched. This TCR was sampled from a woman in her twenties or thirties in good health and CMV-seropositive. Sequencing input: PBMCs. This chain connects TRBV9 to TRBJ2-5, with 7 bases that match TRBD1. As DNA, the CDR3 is TGTGCCAGCAGCTTTGCCGGGACAGCCCTAAAGGGAGAGACCCAGTACTTC. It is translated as CASSFAGTALKGETQYF.